These T cell receptor beta chains were read from a single sample in a study of blood T cell repertoires in COVID-19. Using immunoSEQ multiplex PCR, the repertoire was profiled, and TCRdb retains in-frame clones only, with some absent. The repertoire has 200,000 to 250,000 clones, just over 85% of them found once; the top ten carry 5% to 6.5%. The sequenced sample was peripheral blood. The receptors stem from a man older than 75 with acute or convalescent COVID-19. Both conserved end residues are part of each CDR3. D genes are given only for firm matches. Size values are once, few and many counts, or a class for expanded clones, and some rows have none.

d_gene | j_gene | abundance | v_gene | CDR3nt | CDR3aa
. | TRBJ2-7 | . | TRBV10-3 | TGTGCCATCAGTGACGGGGGAAACTACGAGCAGTACTTC | CAISDGGNYEQYF
. | TRBJ2-3 | . | TRBV7-2 | TGTGCCAGCAGCTTAACGGGATTTAACACAGATACGCAGTATTTT | CASSLTGFNTDTQYF
. | TRBJ1-3 | . | TRBV9 | TGTGCCAGCAGCGTAGCTCCCCCCCTACAGGGCACTGGAAACACCATATATTTT | CASSVAPPLQGTGNTIYF
. | TRBJ2-7 | . | TRBV5-1 | TGCGCCAGCAGCTGGTCTCTACGGGGCTCCTACGAGCAGTACTTC | CASSWSLRGSYEQYF
TRBD1 | TRBJ2-3 | . | TRBV24-1 | TGTGCCACCAGTGCCCTGGACAGGGGGAGAACAGATACGCAGTATTTT | CATSALDRGRTDTQYF
. | TRBJ2-5 | . | TRBV4-2 | TGTGCCAGCAGCCAGGAATACGGGAGCTCGGGAGAGACCCAGTACTTC | CASSQEYGSSGETQYF
. | TRBJ1-4 | . | TRBV19 | TGTGCCAGTAGTATCATTCCGGGGAATGAAAAACTGTTTTTT | CASSIIPGNEKLFF
. | TRBJ2-1 | . | TRBV5-8 | TGTGCCAGCAGCTTGGGAGTAAACTCCTACAATGAGCAGTTCTTC | CASSLGVNSYNEQFF
. | TRBJ2-5 | . | TRBV29-1 | TGCAGCGTTGAAGCCCGGCGGAGGGAGACCCAGTACTTC | CSVEARRRETQYF
TRBD1 | TRBJ2-7 | . | TRBV28 | TGTGCCAGCAGGCCAATCGACAGGGGCTACGAGCAGTACTTC | CASRPIDRGYEQYF
. | TRBJ2-3 | . | TRBV24-1 | TGTGCCACCACGGACAGCGCGAGCTTCACAGATACGCAGTATTTT | CATTDSASFTDTQYF
TRBD1 | TRBJ2-3 | . | TRBV2 | TGTGCCAGCAGAACCGGGACAGGGAGGACAGATACGCAGTATTTT | CASRTGTGRTDTQYF
TRBD2 | TRBJ2-1 | once | TRBV27 | TGTGCCAGCAGTTTGCGTAGCGGGAGCCACAATGAGCAGTTCTTC | CASSLRSGSHNEQFF
TRBD1 | TRBJ2-2 | . | TRBV5-1 | TGCGCCAGCAGCTTGGCGGCAGGGGGGAACACCGGGGAGCTGTTTTTT | CASSLAAGGNTGELFF
TRBD1 | TRBJ1-2 | . | TRBV5-1 | TGCGCCAGCAGCCAGGGACAGGGGACTGGCTACACCTTC | CASSQGQGTGYTF
. | TRBJ2-3 | . | TRBV5-1 | TGCGCCAGCAGTCCAGGGAGGCCTAGCACAGATACGCAGTATTTT | CASSPGRPSTDTQYF
. | TRBJ2-5 | . | TRBV7-6 | TGTGCCAGCAGCCCGGAGGCAGGCCTTGGGGAGACCCAGTACTTC | CASSPEAGLGETQYF
TRBD1 | TRBJ1-5 | . | TRBV12-3/TRBV12-4 | TGTGCCAGCAGGACAGGGCCCGGACAGCCCCAGCATTTT | CASRTGPGQPQHF
. | TRBJ1-3 | . | TRBV11-3 | TGTGCCAGCAGCATTAAACAGGGCTGGGCTGGAAACACCATATATTTT | CASSIKQGWAGNTIYF
TRBD1 | TRBJ1-6 | few | TRBV6-1 | TGTGCCAGCAGTGAACGACCGGGACAGGGGTGGTCACCCCTCCACTTT | CASSERPGQGWSPLHF
. | TRBJ1-2 | . | TRBV7-2 | TGTGCCAGCAGCTTAGCTCCGGGAAACTATGGCTACACCTTC | CASSLAPGNYGYTF
TRBD2 | TRBJ2-5 | . | TRBV2 | TGTGCCAGCAGTGATGGGGGGGAGTGGGGAGAGACCCAGTACTTC | CASSDGGEWGETQYF
. | TRBJ2-5 | . | TRBV4-3 | TGCGCCAGCAGCCAAGAGGAGGGGGAGACCCAGTACTTC | CASSQEEGETQYF
. | TRBJ1-1 | . | TRBV10-3 | TGTGCCATCAGTGAGTCGTTTATGAGATCCACTGAAGCTTTCTTT | CAISESFMRSTEAFF
. | TRBJ1-1 | . | TRBV6-5 | TGTGCCAGCAGGTCAGTGGGAGGCACTGAAGCTTTCTTT | CASRSVGGTEAFF
. | TRBJ1-5 | . | TRBV5-1 | TGCGCCAGCAGCTTATTCGGGGATCGCAATCAGCCCCAGCATTTT | CASSLFGDRNQPQHF
. | TRBJ2-7 | few | TRBV11-2 | TGTGCCAGCAGCCCAGGACACAAAGTGGACGAGCAGTACTTC | CASSPGHKVDEQYF
TRBD1 | TRBJ2-6 | . | TRBV19 | TGTGCCAGTAGGACTACCGGGACAGGGCCCTCTGGGGCCAACGTCCTGACTTTC | CASRTTGTGPSGANVLTF
TRBD2 | TRBJ2-5 | once | TRBV7-8 | TGTGCCAGCAGCTTCGGACCTAGCGGGGTCCAAGAGACCCAGTACTTC | CASSFGPSGVQETQYF
TRBD1 | TRBJ1-2 | . | TRBV28 | TGTGCCAGCAGTACGACAGGGGGTTATGGCTACACCTTC | CASSTTGGYGYTF
TRBD2 | TRBJ2-3 | . | TRBV7-2 | TGTGCCAGCAGCTTAGGTGGTGCAGCGGGAGGAACGGATACGCAGTATTTT | CASSLGGAAGGTDTQYF
TRBD2 | TRBJ2-1 | few | TRBV7-9 | TGTGCCAGCAGCCCATTCACTAGCGGGATCAATGAGCAGTTCTTC | CASSPFTSGINEQFF
. | TRBJ2-1 | . | TRBV7-2 | TGTGCCAGCAGCTTAGTTGCTGCCGGGTACAATGAGCAGTTCTTC | CASSLVAAGYNEQFF
TRBD1 | TRBJ1-3 | . | TRBV30 | TGTGCCTGGAGTGAACCAGGGGGCTCATCTGGAAACACCATATATTTT | CAWSEPGGSSGNTIYF
TRBD1 | TRBJ1-6 | . | TRBV5-1 | TGCGCCAGCAGCTTATCCGGGACAGGGGACTCACCCCTCCACTTT | CASSLSGTGDSPLHF
TRBD1 | TRBJ2-7 | . | TRBV19 | TGTGCCAGTAGTAAGGGTCCAGGGGGCAAGTACGAGCAGTACTTC | CASSKGPGGKYEQYF
. | TRBJ2-2 | . | TRBV11-3 | TGTGCCAGCAGCTTAGTCCGGTTGCGTACCGGGGAGCTGTTTTTT | CASSLVRLRTGELFF
TRBD1 | TRBJ2-1 | . | TRBV18 | TGTGCCAGCTCATCACTTGGACAGGGGATCAATGAGCAGTTCTTC | CASSSLGQGINEQFF
TRBD1 | TRBJ1-4 | . | TRBV11-2 | TGTGCCAGCAGCGTGACAGGGGGAGCTAATGAAAAACTGTTTTTT | CASSVTGGANEKLFF
. | TRBJ1-6 | . | TRBV27 | TGTGCCAGCAGTTTAACCCCGGGGGTTGGATCACCCCTCCACTTT | CASSLTPGVGSPLHF
. | TRBJ2-5 | . | TRBV12-3/TRBV12-4 | TGTGCCAGCAGGGGGACTCAAGAGACCCAGTACTTC | CASRGTQETQYF
TRBD1 | TRBJ1-2 | once | TRBV16 | TGTGCCAGCAGCCAATCGATCCGACCGGACAGGGCCTATGGCTACACCTTC | CASSQSIRPDRAYGYTF
. | TRBJ2-4 | . | TRBV16 | TGTGCCAGCAGCCCTCAGGTGGGGGGAGCCAAAAACATTCAGTACTTC | CASSPQVGGAKNIQYF
. | TRBJ1-2 | . | TRBV19 | TGTGCCAGTAGTCCGCGACAGAACTACTATGGCTACACCTTC | CASSPRQNYYGYTF
TRBD1 | TRBJ2-7 | . | TRBV18 | TGTGCCAGCTCACCGGCGACAGGGTCAATGGGGTACGAGCAGTACTTC | CASSPATGSMGYEQYF
. | TRBJ2-2 | . | TRBV5-1 | TGCGCCAGCAGCTTGCGGCAGGGTGACACCGGGGAGCTGTTTTTT | CASSLRQGDTGELFF
TRBD2 | TRBJ2-1 | . | TRBV10-1 | TGCGCCAGCAGTGAGACGGGAGGGCCGTACAATGAGCAGTTCTTC | CASSETGGPYNEQFF
TRBD1 | TRBJ1-6 | . | TRBV19 | TGTGCCAGTAGTCTTGGGACAGGGATCAATTCACCCCTCCACTTT | CASSLGTGINSPLHF
. | TRBJ2-3 | . | TRBV4-2 | TGTGCCAGCAGCCAAGGAGAAGCGGGTGAAAAGGGGACGCAGTATTTT | CASSQGEAGEKGTQYF
. | TRBJ1-5 | . | TRBV19 | TGTGCCAGTAGTAACAGGGAAAATCAGCCCCAGCATTTT | CASSNRENQPQHF
TRBD1 | TRBJ1-4 | . | TRBV12-5 | TGTGCTAGTGGCCCGGGGACAGCAAATGAAAAACTGTTTTTT | CASGPGTANEKLFF
. | TRBJ2-1 | . | TRBV7-9 | TGTGCCAGCAGCTTAATAGTAAATGAGCAGTTCTTC | CASSLIVNEQFF
. | TRBJ2-1 | . | TRBV19 | TGTGCCAGTATTGCGGTGTTCGGGAACAATGAGCAGTTCTTC | CASIAVFGNNEQFF
TRBD1 | TRBJ2-7 | . | TRBV30 | TGTGCCTGGAGGGGACAGGGAGCCTACGAGCAGTACTTC | CAWRGQGAYEQYF
. | TRBJ2-5 | few | TRBV18 | TGTGCCAGCTCACCAGGCAGGTTGAATAGGGAGACCCAGTACTTC | CASSPGRLNRETQYF